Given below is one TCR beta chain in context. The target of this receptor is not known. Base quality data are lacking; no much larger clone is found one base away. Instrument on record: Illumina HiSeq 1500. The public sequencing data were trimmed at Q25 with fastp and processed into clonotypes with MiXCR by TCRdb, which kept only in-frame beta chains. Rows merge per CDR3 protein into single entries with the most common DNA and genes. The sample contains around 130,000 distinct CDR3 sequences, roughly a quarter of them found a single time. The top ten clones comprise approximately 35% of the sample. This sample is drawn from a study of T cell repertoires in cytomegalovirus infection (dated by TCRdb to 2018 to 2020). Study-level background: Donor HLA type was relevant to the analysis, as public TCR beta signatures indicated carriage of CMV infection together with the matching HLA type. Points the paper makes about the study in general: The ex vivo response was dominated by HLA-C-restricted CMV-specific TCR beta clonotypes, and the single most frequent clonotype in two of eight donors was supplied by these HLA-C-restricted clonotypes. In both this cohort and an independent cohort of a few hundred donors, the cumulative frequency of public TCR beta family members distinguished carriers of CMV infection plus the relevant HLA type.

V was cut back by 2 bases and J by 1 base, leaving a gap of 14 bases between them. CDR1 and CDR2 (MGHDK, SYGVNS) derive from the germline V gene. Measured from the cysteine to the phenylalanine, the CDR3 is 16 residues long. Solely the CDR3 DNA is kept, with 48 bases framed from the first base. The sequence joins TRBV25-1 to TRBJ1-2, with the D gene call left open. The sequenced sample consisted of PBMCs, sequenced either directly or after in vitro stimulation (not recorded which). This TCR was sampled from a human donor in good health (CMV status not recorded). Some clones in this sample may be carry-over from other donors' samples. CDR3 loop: CASSERGQFGNYGYTF. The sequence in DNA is TGTGCCAGCAGTGAACGAGGGCAGTTCGGTAACTATGGCTACACCTTC.